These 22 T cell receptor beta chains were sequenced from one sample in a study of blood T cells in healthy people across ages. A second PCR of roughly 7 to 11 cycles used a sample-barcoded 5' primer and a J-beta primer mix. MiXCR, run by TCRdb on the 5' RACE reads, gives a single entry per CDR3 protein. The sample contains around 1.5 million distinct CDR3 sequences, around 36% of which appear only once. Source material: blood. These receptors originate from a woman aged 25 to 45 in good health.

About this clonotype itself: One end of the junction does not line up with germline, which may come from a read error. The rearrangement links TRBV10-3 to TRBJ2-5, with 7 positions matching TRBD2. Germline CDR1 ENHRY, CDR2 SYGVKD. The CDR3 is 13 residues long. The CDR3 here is CAVSGGGRETQYF. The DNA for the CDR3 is TGTGCCGTCAGTGGGGGGGGTCGGGAGACCCAGTACTTC.

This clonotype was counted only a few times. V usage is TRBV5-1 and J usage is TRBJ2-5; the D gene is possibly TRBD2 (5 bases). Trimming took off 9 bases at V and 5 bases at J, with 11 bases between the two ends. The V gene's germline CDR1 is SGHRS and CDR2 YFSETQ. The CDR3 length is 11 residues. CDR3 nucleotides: TGCGCCACGGGAATAGGGGAGACCCAGTACTTC. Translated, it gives CATGIGETQYF.

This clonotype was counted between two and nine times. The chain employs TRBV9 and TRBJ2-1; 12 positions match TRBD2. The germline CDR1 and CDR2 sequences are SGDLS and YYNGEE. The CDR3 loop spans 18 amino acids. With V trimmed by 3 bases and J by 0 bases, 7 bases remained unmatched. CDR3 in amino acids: CASSDGLAGLSSYNEQFF. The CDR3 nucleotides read TGTGCCAGCAGCGACGGACTAGCGGGACTTAGCTCCTACAATGAGCAGTTCTTC.

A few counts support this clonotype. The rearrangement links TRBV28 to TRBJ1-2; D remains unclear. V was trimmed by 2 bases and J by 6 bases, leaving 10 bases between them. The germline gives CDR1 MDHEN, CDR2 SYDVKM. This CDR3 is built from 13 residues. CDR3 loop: CASSLSFSHGYTF. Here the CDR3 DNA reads TGTGCCAGCAGTTTAAGTTTCAGTCATGGCTACACCTTC.

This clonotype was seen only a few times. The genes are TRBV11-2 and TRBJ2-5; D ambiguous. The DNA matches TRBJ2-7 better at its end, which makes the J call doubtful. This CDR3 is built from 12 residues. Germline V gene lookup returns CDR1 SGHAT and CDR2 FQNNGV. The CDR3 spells CASHAPDYEQYF. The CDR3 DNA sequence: TGTGCCAGCCACGCCCCCGACTACGAGCAGTACTTC.

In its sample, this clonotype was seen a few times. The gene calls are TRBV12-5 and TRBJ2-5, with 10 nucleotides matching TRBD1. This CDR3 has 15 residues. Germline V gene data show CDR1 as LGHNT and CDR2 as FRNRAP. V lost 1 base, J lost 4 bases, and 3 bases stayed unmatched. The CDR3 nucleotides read TGTGCTAGTGGTTTGGGACAGGGGGCCCCAGAGACCCAGTACTTC. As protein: CASGLGQGAPETQYF.

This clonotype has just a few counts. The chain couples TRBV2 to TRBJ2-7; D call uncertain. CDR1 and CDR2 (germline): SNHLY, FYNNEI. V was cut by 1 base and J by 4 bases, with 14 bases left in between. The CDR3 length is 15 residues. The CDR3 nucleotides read TGTGCCAGCAGTGAAGGTCGGCAAGGAATTTACGAGCAGTACTTC. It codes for CASSEGRQGIYEQYF.

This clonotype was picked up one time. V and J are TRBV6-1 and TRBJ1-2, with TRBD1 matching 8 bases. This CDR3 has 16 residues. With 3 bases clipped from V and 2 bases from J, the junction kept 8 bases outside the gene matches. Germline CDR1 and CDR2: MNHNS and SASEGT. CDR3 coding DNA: TGTGCCAGCAGTGACGTCCGGACAGGGTGGAACTATGGCTACACCTTC. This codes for CASSDVRTGWNYGYTF.

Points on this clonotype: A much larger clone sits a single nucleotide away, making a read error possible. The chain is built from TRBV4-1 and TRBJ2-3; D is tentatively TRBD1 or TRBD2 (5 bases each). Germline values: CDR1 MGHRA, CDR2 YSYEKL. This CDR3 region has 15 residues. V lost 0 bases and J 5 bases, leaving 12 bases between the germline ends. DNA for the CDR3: TGCGCCAGCAGCCAAGACGTGGGGGAAGGAGATACGCAGTATTTT. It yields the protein CASSQDVGEGDTQYF.

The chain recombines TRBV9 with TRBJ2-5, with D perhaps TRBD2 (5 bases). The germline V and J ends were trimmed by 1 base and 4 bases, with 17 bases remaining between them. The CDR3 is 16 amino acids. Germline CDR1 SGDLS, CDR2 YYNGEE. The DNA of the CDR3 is TGTGCCAGCAGCGTATGGGGTAGGGCTGAGGGAGAGACCCAGTACTTC. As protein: CASSVWGRAEGETQYF.

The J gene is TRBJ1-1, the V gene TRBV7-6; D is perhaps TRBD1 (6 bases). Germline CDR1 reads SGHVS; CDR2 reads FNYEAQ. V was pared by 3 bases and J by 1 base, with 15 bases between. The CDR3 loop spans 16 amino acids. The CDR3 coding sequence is TGTGCCAGCAGCTTGGGGGCCCAGGGGACGAACACTGAAGCTTTCTTT. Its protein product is CASSLGAQGTNTEAFF.

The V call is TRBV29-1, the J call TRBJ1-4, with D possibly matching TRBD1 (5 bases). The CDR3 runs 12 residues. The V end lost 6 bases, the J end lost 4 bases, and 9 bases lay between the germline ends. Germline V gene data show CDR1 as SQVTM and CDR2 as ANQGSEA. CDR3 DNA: TGCAGCGTCTCGGGGGGTAATGAAAAACTGTTTTTT. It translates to CSVSGGNEKLFF.

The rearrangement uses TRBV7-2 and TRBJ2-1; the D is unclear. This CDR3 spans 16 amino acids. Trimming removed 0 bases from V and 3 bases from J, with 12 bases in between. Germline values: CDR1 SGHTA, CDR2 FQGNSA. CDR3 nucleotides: TGTGCCAGCAGCTTAGCATGGACGGACGTCTACAATGAGCAGTTCTTC. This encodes CASSLAWTDVYNEQFF.

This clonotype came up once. In nucleotides, the CDR3 is TGCGCCAGCAGCCGAGACGGTGCTTTTGGGGCTTTCTTT. Translating gives CASSRDGAFGAFF. The chain couples TRBV10-1 to TRBJ1-1; D remains unclear. Germline V lookup: CDR1 WNHNN, CDR2 SYGVQD (reference sequence). This CDR3 is 13 amino acids long. The germline V and J ends were trimmed by 6 bases and 11 bases, with 19 bases remaining between them.

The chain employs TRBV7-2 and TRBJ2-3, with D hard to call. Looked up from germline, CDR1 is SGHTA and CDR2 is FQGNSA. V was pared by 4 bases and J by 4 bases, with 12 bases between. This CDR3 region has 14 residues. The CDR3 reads CASSSRRSADTQYF. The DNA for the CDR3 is TGTGCCAGCAGCTCCCGGCGGTCTGCAGATACGCAGTATTTT. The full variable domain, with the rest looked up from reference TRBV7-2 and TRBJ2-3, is GAGVSQSPSNKVTEKGKDVELRCDPISGHTALYWYRQSLGQGLEFLIYFQGNSAPDKSGLPSDRFSAERTGGSVSTLTIQRTQQEDSAVYLCASSSRRSADTQYFGPGTRLTVL.

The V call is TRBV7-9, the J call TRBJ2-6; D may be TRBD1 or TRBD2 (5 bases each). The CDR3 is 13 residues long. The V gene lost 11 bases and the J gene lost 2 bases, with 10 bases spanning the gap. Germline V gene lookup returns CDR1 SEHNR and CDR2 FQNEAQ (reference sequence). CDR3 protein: CAGGWPGANVLTF. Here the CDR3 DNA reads TGTGCCGGGGGTTGGCCTGGGGCCAACGTCCTGACTTTC.

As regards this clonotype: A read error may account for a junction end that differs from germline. CDR3 in amino acids: CASRSGSNTGEPFF. The CDR3 DNA sequence: TGTGCCAGCAGGAGCGGGAGTAACACCGGGGAGCCGTTTTTT. The gene calls are TRBV6-5 and TRBJ2-2; 8 bases are shared with TRBD2. The CDR3 totals 14 residues. CDR1 and CDR2 (germline): MNHEY, SVGAGI.

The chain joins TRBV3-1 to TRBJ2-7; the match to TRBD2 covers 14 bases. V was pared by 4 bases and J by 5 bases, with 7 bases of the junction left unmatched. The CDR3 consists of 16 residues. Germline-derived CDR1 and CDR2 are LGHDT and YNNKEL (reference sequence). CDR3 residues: CASSLGLAGGPNEQYF. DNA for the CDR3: TGTGCCAGCAGCCTTGGACTAGCGGGAGGTCCCAACGAGCAGTACTTC.

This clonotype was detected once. The CDR3 bases are TGTGCCAGCAGCTTACTTGATTCCGTCACTGAAGCTTTCTTT. Protein: CASSLLDSVTEAFF. The rearrangement links TRBV7-3 to TRBJ1-1; D uncertain. Germline V gene sequence: CDR1 SGHTA, CDR2 FQGTGA. The length of the CDR3 is 14 residues. Trimming took off 2 bases at V and 4 bases at J, with 11 bases between the two ends.

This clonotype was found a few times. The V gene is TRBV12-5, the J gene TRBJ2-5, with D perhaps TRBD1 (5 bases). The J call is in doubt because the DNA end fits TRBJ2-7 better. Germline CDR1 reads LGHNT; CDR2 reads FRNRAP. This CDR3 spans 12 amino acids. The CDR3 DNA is TGTGCTAGTGGCCTGAGAAGGGGCGAGCAGTACTTC. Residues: CASGLRRGEQYF.

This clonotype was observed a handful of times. The CDR3 DNA follows: TGCGCCAGCAGCCAGCAGACGGGACTAGCGACCTTTCGGAATGGTTACGAGCAGTACTTC. Protein sequence: CASSQQTGLATFRNGYEQYF. The chain carries TRBV5-1 and TRBJ2-7, with TRBD2 identical over 10 bases. Germline lookup yields CDR1 SGHRS and CDR2 YFSETQ. This CDR3 has 20 amino acids. V trimming: 4 bases; J trimming: 4 bases; junction bases outside the gene matches: 23. The complete variable domain, with remaining parts taken from reference TRBV5-1 and TRBJ2-7, reads KAGVTQTPRYLIKTRGQQVTLSCSPISGHRSVSWYQQTPGQGLQFLFEYFSETQRNKGNFPGRFSGRQFSNSRSEMNVSTLELGDSALYLCASSQQTGLATFRNGYEQYFGPGTRLTVT.

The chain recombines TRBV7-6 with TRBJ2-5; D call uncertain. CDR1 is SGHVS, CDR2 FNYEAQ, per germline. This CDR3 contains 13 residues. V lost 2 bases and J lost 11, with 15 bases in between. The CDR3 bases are TGTGCCAGCAGCTTATTAGGGTTCCACAAGCAGTACTTC. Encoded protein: CASSLLGFHKQYF.